This TCR beta chain was identified in a study of blood T cell dynamics during melanoma immunotherapy. Overall study: Patients with metastatic melanoma got pembrolizumab or nivolumab-ipilimumab as first-line care. Findings and limits, study-wide: Whether repertoire-driving clones were melanoma-specific could not be determined. PBMC repertoires of eventual disease-control patients split at W3 into clonality or diversity gains.

The time point: week 3, after first cycle of checkpoint inhibitor. Patients with prior systemic cancer treatment, concomitant immunosuppressants, or other active malignancies were excluded. CDR3 length: 15 residues. Trimming stripped 0 bases from V and 1 base from J, with 9 bases between. Germline V gene sequence: CDR1 MNHEY, CDR2 SVGAGI. The table came from immunoSEQ multiplex PCR; TCRdb's copy has only in-frame clones and leaves some out. The table includes 9,500 to 15,000 clones, around 89% detected once. As for this clone: Its antigen is not known.

The source is a human donor with melanoma. V and J are TRBV6-5 and TRBJ1-1; D not certain. The material was blood, obtained from a patient treated with checkpoint blockade. In DNA, the CDR3 is TGTGCCAGCAGTTACTCGTCACTCAGGAACACTGAAGCTTTCTTT. Its protein product is CASSYSSLRNTEAFF.